This T cell receptor (beta chain) was sequenced in a study of graft-versus-host responses after intestinal transplantation. Whole-study results and caveats: Recipient marrow held GvH clones, some first seen in ileum or blood.

A note on this clone: Antigen: not known.

Produced via immunoSEQ multiplex PCR; TCRdb's table is partial and in-frame only. Here the sample spans 100,000 or so clones, around 93% being singletons. Trimming took 0 bases from V and 8 from J, leaving 9 bases between them. The CDR3 sequence is 13 residues long. The germline V gene encodes CDR1 SGDLS and CDR2 YYNGEE. The chain joins TRBV9 to TRBJ2-1, with TRBD2 as a possible D gene (7 bases). The sequenced sample was unstimulated CD8+ T cells sorted from spleen or lymph node cells, obtained before transplant. The TCR was taken from a human donor who was the organ donor for an intestinal transplant. The CDR3 loop is CASSVGGGDEQFF. DNA of the CDR3: TGTGCCAGCAGCGTAGGGGGGGGCGATGAGCAGTTCTTC.